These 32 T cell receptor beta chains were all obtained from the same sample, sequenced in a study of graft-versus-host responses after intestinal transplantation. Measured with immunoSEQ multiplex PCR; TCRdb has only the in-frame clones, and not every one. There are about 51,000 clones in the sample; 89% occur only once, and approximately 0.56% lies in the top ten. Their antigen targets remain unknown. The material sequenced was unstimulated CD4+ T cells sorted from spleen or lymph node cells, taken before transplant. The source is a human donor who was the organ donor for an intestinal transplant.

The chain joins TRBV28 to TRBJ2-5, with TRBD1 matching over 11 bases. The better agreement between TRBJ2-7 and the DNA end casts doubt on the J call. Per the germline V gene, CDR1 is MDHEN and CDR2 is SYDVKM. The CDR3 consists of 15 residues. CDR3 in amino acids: CASSEAGTGGYEQYF. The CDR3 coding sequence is TGTGCCAGCAGCGAAGCCGGGACAGGGGGCTACGAGCAGTACTTC.

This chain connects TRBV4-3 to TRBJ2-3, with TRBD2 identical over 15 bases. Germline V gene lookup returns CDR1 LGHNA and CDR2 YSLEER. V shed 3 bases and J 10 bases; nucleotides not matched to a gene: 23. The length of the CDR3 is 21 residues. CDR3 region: CASSQGLDRSGTSGRTGAQYF. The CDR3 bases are TGCGCCAGCAGCCAGGGCCTCGACAGGTCCGGGACTAGCGGGAGGACTGGGGCGCAGTATTTT.

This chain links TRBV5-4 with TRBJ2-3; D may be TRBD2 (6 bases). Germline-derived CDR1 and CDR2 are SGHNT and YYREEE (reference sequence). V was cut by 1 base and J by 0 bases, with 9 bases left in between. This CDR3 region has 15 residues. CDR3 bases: TGTGCCAGCAGCTTGCTAGCGACTAGCACAGATACGCAGTATTTT. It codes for CASSLLATSTDTQYF.

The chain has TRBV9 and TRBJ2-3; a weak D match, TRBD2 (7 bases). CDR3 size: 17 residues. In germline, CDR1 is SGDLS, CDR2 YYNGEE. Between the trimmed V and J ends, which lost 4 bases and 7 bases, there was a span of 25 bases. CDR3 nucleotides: TGTGCCAGCAGCCCTAGGGAGGGCAGGGGAGGGAGATATACGCAGTATTTT. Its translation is CASSPREGRGGRYTQYF.

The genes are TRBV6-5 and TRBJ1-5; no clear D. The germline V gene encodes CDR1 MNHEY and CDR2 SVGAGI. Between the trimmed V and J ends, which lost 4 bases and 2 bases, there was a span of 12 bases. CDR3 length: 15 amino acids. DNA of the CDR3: TGTGCCAGCAGTTCCTCCGGGGTGGGCAATCAGCCCCAGCATTTT. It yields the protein CASSSSGVGNQPQHF.

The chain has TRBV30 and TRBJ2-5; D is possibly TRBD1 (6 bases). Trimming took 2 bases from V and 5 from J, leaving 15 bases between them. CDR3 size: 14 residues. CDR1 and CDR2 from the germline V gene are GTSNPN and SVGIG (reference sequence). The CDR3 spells CAWSPTGFRETQYF. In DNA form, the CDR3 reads TGTGCCTGGAGTCCCACAGGGTTTAGGGAGACCCAGTACTTC.

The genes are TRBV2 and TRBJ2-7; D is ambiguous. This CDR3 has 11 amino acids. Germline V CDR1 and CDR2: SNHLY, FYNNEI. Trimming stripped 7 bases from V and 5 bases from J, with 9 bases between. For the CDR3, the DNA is TGTGCCAGCACCGCTAGAAACGAGCAGTACTTC. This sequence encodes CASTARNEQYF.

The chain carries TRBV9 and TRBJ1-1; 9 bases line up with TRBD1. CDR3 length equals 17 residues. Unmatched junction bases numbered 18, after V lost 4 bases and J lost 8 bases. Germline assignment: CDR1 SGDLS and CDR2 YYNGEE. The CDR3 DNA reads TGTGCCAGCAGCCCAGCCGTGAGGGACAGGGCCAACAGAGAAGCTTTCTTT. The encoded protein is CASSPAVRDRANREAFF.

In nucleotides, the CDR3 is TGTGCCAGCAGCCCAGATACAGTGAACACTGAAGCTTTCTTT. Protein sequence: CASSPDTVNTEAFF. The genes are TRBV7-3 and TRBJ1-1; no clear D. CDR1 and CDR2 from the germline V gene are SGHTA and FQGTGA. CDR3 size: 14 residues. Trimming cost V 5 bases and J 0 bases, with 10 bases left between them.

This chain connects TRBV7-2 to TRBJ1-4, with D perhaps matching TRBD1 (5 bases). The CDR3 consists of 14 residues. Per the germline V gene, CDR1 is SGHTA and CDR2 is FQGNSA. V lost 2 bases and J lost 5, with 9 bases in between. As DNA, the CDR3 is TGTGCCAGCAGCTTATCGGGGGTGAATGAAAAACTGTTTTTT. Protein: CASSLSGVNEKLFF.

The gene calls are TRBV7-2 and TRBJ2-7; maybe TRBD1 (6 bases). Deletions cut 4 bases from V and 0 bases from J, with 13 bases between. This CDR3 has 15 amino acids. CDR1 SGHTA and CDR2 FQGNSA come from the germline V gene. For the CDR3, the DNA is TGTGCCAGCAGCTATGGGGGCTATATCTCCTACGAGCAGTACTTC. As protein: CASSYGGYISYEQYF.

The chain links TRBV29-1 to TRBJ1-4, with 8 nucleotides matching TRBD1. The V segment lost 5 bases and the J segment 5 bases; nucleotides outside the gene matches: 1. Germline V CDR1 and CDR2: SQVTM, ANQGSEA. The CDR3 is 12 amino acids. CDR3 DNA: TGCAGCGTTCGGGACAGGAATGAAAAACTGTTTTTT. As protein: CSVRDRNEKLFF. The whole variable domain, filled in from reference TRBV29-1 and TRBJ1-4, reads SAVISQKPSRDICQRGTSLTIQCQVDSQVTMMFWYRQQPGQSLTLIATANQGSEATYESGFVIDKFPISRPNLTFSTLTVSNMSPEDSSIYLCSVRDRNEKLFFGSGTQLSVL.

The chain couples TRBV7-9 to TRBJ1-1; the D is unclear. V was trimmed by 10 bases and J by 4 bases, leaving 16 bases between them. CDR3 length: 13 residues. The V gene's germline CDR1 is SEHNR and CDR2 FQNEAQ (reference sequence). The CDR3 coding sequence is TGTGCCATCGGGGAAGAGGGTTTCACTGAAGCTTTCTTT. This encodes CAIGEEGFTEAFF. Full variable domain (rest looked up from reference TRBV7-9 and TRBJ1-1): DTGVSQNPRHKITKRGQNVTFRCDPISEHNRLYWYRQTLGQGPEFLTYFQNEAQLEKSRLLSDRFSAERPKGSFSTLEIQRTEQGDSAMYLCAIGEEGFTEAFFGQGTRLTVV.

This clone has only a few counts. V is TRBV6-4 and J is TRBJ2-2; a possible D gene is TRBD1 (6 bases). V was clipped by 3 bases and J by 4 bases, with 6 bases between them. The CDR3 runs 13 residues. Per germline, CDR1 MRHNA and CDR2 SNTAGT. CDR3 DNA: TGTGCCAGCAGTGAGGGGGCCACCGGGGAGCTGTTTTTT. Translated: CASSEGATGELFF.

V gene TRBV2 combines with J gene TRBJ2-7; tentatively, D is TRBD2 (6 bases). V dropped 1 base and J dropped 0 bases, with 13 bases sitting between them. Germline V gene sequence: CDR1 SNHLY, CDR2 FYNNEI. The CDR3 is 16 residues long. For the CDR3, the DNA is TGTGCCAGCAGTGAAGGGAGGGGACCCAGCTCCTACGAGCAGTACTTC. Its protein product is CASSEGRGPSSYEQYF.

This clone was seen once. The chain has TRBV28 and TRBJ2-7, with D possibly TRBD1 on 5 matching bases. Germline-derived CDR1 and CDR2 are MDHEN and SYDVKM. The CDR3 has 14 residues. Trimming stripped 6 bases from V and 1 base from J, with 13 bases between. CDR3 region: CASSNRIPSYEQYF. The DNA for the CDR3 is TGTGCCAGCAGCAACAGGATTCCATCCTACGAGCAGTACTTC.

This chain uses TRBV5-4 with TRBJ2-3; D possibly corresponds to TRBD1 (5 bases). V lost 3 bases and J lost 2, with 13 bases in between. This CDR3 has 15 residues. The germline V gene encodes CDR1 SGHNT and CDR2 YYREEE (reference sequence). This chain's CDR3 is CASSSSTVATDTQYF. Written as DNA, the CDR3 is TGTGCCAGCAGCTCTTCGACAGTTGCCACAGATACGCAGTATTTT.

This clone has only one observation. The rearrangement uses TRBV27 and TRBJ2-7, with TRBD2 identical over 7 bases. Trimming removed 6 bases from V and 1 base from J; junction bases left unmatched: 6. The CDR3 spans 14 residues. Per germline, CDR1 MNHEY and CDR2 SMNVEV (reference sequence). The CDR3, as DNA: TGTGCCAGCAGGAAAGCGGGGCCATCCTACGAGCAGTACTTC. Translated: CASRKAGPSYEQYF.

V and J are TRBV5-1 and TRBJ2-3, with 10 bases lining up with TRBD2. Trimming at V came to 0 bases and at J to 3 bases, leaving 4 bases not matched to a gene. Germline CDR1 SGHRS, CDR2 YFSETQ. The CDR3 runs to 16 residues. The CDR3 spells CASSLAKREGTDTQYF. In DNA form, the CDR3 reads TGCGCCAGCAGCTTGGCTAAGCGGGAGGGGACAGATACGCAGTATTTT.

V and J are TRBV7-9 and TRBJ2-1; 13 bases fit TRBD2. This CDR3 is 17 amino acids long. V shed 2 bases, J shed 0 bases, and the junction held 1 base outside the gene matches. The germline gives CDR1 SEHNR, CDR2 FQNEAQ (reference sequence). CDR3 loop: CASSLRTSGGSYNEQFF. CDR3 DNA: TGTGCCAGCAGCTTAAGGACTAGCGGGGGCTCCTACAATGAGCAGTTCTTC.

This CDR3 reads CASSIIGRSGYTF. The CDR3, as DNA: TGTGCCAGTAGTATAATCGGGAGGAGCGGCTACACCTTC. The chain couples TRBV19 to TRBJ1-2, with D hard to call. V lost 2 bases and J 8 bases, leaving 12 bases between the germline ends. Germline V gene sequence: CDR1 LNHDA, CDR2 SQIVND (reference sequence). The CDR3 loop spans 13 amino acids.

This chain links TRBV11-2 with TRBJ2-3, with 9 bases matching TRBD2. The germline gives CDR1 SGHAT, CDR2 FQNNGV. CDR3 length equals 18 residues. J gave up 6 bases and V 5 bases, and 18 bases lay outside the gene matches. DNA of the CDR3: TGTGCCAGCAGCCCTCGCCCTTTTAGCGGGAGCCTCGAGGATACGCAGTATTTT. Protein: CASSPRPFSGSLEDTQYF.

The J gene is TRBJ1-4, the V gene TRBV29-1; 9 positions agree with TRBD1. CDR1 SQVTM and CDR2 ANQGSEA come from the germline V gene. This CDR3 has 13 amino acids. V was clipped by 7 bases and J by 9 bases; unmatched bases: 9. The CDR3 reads CSGPGTGSQKLFF. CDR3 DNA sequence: TGCAGCGGGCCCGGGACAGGGAGTCAAAAACTGTTTTTT.

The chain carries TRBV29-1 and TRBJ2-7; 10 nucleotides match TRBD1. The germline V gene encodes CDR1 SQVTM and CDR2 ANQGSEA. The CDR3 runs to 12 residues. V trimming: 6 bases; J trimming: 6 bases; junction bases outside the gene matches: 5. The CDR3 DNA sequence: TGCAGCGTGGGAGGACAGGGGGGCGAGCAGTACTTC. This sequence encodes CSVGGQGGEQYF.

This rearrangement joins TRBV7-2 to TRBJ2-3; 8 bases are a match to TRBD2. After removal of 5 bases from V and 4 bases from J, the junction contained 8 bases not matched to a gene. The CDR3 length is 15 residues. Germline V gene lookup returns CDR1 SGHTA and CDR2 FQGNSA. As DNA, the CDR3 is TGTGCCAGCAGCCCAGTGACTAGCGACTCAGATACGCAGTATTTT. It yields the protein CASSPVTSDSDTQYF.

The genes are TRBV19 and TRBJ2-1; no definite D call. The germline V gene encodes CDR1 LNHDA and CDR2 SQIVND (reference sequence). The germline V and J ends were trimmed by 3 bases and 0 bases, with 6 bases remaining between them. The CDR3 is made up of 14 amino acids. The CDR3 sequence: CASSISHSYNEQFF. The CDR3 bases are TGTGCCAGTAGTATTAGTCACTCCTACAATGAGCAGTTCTTC.

Here the CDR3 reads CASSPEGTGNTIYF. In DNA form, the CDR3 reads TGCGCCAGCAGCCCGGAGGGCACTGGAAACACCATATATTTT. J is TRBJ1-3 and V is TRBV5-1; D uncertain. The germline V gene encodes CDR1 SGHRS and CDR2 YFSETQ. The CDR3 spans 14 residues. Trimming shortened V by 4 bases and J by 2 bases, and 10 bases separated the two germline ends.

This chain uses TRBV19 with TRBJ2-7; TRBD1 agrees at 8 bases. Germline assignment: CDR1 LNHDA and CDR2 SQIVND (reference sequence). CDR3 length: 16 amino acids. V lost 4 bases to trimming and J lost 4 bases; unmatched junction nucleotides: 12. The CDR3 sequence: CASSSPGGTGKYEQYF. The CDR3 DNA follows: TGTGCCAGTAGTAGCCCCGGAGGGACAGGTAAATACGAGCAGTACTTC. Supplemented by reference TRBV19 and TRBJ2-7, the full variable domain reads DGGITQSPKYLFRKEGQNVTLSCEQNLNHDAMYWYRQDPGQGLRLIYYSQIVNDFQKGDIAEGYSVSREKKESFPLTVTSAQKNPTAFYLCASSSPGGTGKYEQYFGPGTRLTVT.

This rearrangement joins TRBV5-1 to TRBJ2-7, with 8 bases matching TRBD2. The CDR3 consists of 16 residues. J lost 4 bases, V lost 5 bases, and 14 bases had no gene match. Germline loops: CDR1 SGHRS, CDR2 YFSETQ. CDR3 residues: CASSLGVFSGGYEQYF. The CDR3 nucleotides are TGCGCCAGCAGTCTGGGGGTATTCAGCGGGGGATACGAGCAGTACTTC.

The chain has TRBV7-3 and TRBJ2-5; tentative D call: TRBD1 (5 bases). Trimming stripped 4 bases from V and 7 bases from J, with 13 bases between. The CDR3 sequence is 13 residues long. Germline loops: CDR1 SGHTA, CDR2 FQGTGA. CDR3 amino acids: CASSSQAQGTQYF. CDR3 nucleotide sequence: TGTGCCAGCAGCTCACAGGCCCAGGGGACCCAGTACTTC.

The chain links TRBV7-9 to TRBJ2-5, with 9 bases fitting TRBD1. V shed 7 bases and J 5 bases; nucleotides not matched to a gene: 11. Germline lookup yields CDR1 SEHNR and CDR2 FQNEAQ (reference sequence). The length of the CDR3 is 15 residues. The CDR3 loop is CASTSYRGREETQYF. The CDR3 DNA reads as TGTGCCAGCACCTCGTACAGGGGGCGCGAGGAGACCCAGTACTTC.

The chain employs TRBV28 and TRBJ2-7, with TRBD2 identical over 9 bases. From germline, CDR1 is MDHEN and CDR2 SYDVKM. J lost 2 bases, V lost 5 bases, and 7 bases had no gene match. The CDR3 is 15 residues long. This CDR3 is CASSPTTSGTYEQYF. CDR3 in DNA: TGTGCCAGCAGTCCAACGACTAGCGGAACCTACGAGCAGTACTTC.